This entry lists 18 T cell receptor beta chains sequenced from one sample in a study of STAT3 mutations in large granular lymphocyte leukemia. Broader study findings: Every T-LGLL patient had at least one immunodominant TCRbeta clonotype.

No cognate antigen is known for these TCRs. The protocol was immunoSEQ multiplex PCR, while the TCRdb copy is restricted to in-frame clones and leaves out a portion. This table has over 30,000 clones, 70% to 90% appearing once. What was sequenced was PBMCs. All receptors come from a human donor with T large granular lymphocyte leukemia. Some clones in this sample may be carry-over from other donors' samples.

The chain employs TRBV18 and TRBJ1-6; D not certain. Germline CDR1 KGHSH, CDR2 LQKENI. The CDR3 has 14 amino acids. V was shortened by 2 bases and J by 9 bases, with 11 bases between the two germline ends. The CDR3 spells CASSPAGARSPLHF. The DNA of the CDR3 is TGTGCCAGCTCACCAGCAGGAGCGCGTTCACCCCTCCACTTT. Full variable domain (remainder filled in from reference TRBV18 and TRBJ1-6): NAGVMQNPRHLVRRRGQEARLRCSPMKGHSHVYWYRQLPEEGLKFMVYLQKENIIDESGMPKERFSAEFPKEGPSILRIQQVVRGDSAAYFCASSPAGARSPLHFGNGTRLTVT.

This clone was seen more than once but under ten times. The gene calls are TRBV29-1 and TRBJ2-7; 8 bases map to TRBD1. Germline V gives CDR1 SQVTM, CDR2 ANQGSEA. This CDR3 is built from 9 residues. CDR3: CSGWGQEAV. The CDR3 DNA follows: TGCAGCGGGTGGGGACAGGAAGCAGTC.

J is TRBJ1-5 and V is TRBV6-6; tentatively, D is TRBD1 (5 bases). Deletions cut 0 bases from V and 3 bases from J, with 12 bases between. This CDR3 is 16 amino acids long. The germline V gene has CDR1 MNHNY and CDR2 SVGAGI (reference sequence). The CDR3 bases are TGTGCCAGCAGTTACTCGATTCCTGGGGCCAATCAGCCCCAGCATTTT. Translating gives CASSYSIPGANQPQHF.

This clone has only a few counts. The chain employs TRBV7-2 and TRBJ2-7; D uncertain. The CDR3 loop spans 13 amino acids. Germline CDR1 is SGHTA and CDR2 is FQGNSA. V was pared by 1 base and J by 3 bases, with 7 bases between. The CDR3 sequence: CASSLGAIYEQYF. CDR3 in DNA: TGTGCCAGCAGCTTAGGGGCGATCTACGAGCAGTACTTC. Full variable domain (missing parts from reference TRBV7-2 and TRBJ2-7): GAGVSQSPSNKVTEKGKDVELRCDPISGHTALYWYRQSLGQGLEFLIYFQGNSAPDKSGLPSDRFSAERTGGSVSTLTIQRTQQEDSAVYLCASSLGAIYEQYFGPGTRLTVT.

The genes are TRBV28 and TRBJ1-2; D uncertain. Germline CDR1 MDHEN, CDR2 SYDVKM. The CDR3 covers 13 residues. V gave up 5 bases and J gave up 5 bases, with 12 bases separating them. The CDR3 region has the DNA TGTGCCAGCAGTCCCGGACTGGTGTATGGCTACACCTTC. It specifies CASSPGLVYGYTF.

As regards this clone: This specimen includes other DNA sequences encoding the same CDR3. The chain is built from TRBV7-9 and TRBJ2-7; perhaps TRBD2 as D (5 bases). V lost 7 bases and J 1 base, leaving 5 bases between the germline ends. Per germline, CDR1 SEHNR and CDR2 FQNEAQ (reference sequence). This CDR3 region has 11 residues. The CDR3 protein is CASTGSYEQYF. CDR3 DNA sequence: TGTGCCAGCACGGGGTCCTACGAGCAGTACTTC.

J is TRBJ2-5 and V is TRBV5-4; 10 nucleotides match TRBD1. Trimming cost V 1 base and J 8 bases; bases outside gene matches: 5. This CDR3 is 14 amino acids long. The V gene's germline CDR1 is SGHNT and CDR2 YYREEE (reference sequence). CDR3 DNA: TGTGCCAGCAGCTTGACGGGACAGGGGTCCACCCAGTACTTC. Translated, it gives CASSLTGQGSTQYF.

The V gene is TRBV10-3, the J gene TRBJ2-5; D uncertain. Trimming cost V 0 bases and J 3 bases, with 8 bases left between them. CDR3 length equals 14 residues. Germline loops: CDR1 ENHRY, CDR2 SYGVKD. CDR3 sequence reads: CAISESILEETQYF. The CDR3 DNA follows: TGTGCCATCAGTGAGTCGATATTGGAAGAGACCCAGTACTTC.

The V call is TRBV4-2, the J call TRBJ2-5; D ambiguous. The CDR3 spans 14 residues. V was trimmed by 0 bases and J by 7 bases, leaving 12 bases between them. From germline, CDR1 is LGHNA and CDR2 YNFKEQ. The CDR3 nucleotides are TGTGCCAGCAGCCAAGACCCCTCCGGGTCGACCCAGTACTTC. Amino acids: CASSQDPSGSTQYF.

This rearrangement joins TRBV6-5 to TRBJ1-5; TRBD1 is a possible D gene (5 bases). This CDR3 is 13 amino acids long. V lost 5 bases to trimming and J lost 3 bases, with 8 bases between them. Germline lookup yields CDR1 MNHEY and CDR2 SVGAGI. The chain's CDR3 is CASSRGFNQPQHF. The CDR3 region has the DNA TGTGCCAGCAGTCGGGGCTTCAATCAGCCCCAGCATTTT.

This chain uses TRBV5-1 with TRBJ2-1; possibly TRBD2 for D (5 bases). This CDR3 contains 19 residues. Deletions cut 2 bases from V and 4 bases from J, with 25 bases between. Germline lookup yields CDR1 SGHRS and CDR2 YFSETQ. The CDR3 DNA is TGCGCCAGCAGCTTCGGCCGAAGAGGGCCCCCAGCCACGTACAATGAGCAGTTCTTC. Protein product: CASSFGRRGPPATYNEQFF.

The chain has TRBV6-1 and TRBJ2-7; the D gene could be TRBD1 or TRBD2 (5 bases each). CDR1 MNHNS and CDR2 SASEGT come from the germline V gene. The CDR3 is 13 amino acids. Between the trimmed V and J ends, which lost 0 bases and 5 bases, there was a span of 8 bases. CDR3 bases: TGTGCCAGCAGTGAAGCGAGGGGAAACGAGCAGTACGTC. Translated: CASSEARGNEQYV.

J is TRBJ2-7 and V is TRBV11-2; 7 positions match TRBD1. CDR3 size: 14 residues. The V gene end was trimmed by 3 bases and the J gene end by 0 bases; junction bases not matched to a gene: 2. From germline, CDR1 is SGHAT and CDR2 FQNNGV. The CDR3 here is CASSFSGGSYEQYV. CDR3 coding DNA: TGTGCCAGCAGCTTTTCAGGGGGCTCCTACGAGCAGTACGTC.

The V gene is TRBV14, the J gene TRBJ1-2; D unclear. The CDR3 covers 13 residues. Germline CDR1 SGHDN, CDR2 FVKESK. Trimming cost V 3 bases and J 3 bases, with 8 bases left between them. CDR3 sequence reads: CASSQERDYGYTF. CDR3 coding DNA: TGTGCCAGCAGCCAGGAGAGGGACTATGGCTACACCTTC.

V usage is TRBV5-4 and J usage is TRBJ2-3, with D uncertain. The V end was cut by 4 bases, the J end by 6 bases, with 15 bases between. The germline gives CDR1 SGHNT, CDR2 YYREEE (reference sequence). This CDR3 is 14 amino acids long. CDR3 DNA: TGTGCCAGCAGCAGGCCCGGACCAGAGGATACGCAGTATTTT. Translating gives CASSRPGPEDTQYF.

The chain couples TRBV2 to TRBJ1-2; TRBD1 agrees at 9 bases. The germline V gene encodes CDR1 SNHLY and CDR2 FYNNEI. This CDR3 contains 16 residues. J was trimmed by 7 bases and V by 6 bases; bases with no gene match: 15. The CDR3: CASSTGGGPLLSGYTF. The CDR3 nucleotides read TGTGCCAGCAGCACAGGGGGCGGGCCCCTTTTAAGTGGCTACACCTTC.

J is TRBJ1-3 and V is TRBV11-2; D possibly corresponds to TRBD1 (6 bases). V was shortened by 5 bases and J by 0 bases, with 17 bases between the two germline ends. The CDR3 runs to 17 residues. Per germline, CDR1 SGHAT and CDR2 FQNNGV. The CDR3 bases are TGTGCCAGCAGCCCGAGGGGGGGTTCAAGCTCTGGAAACACCATATATTTT. It yields the protein CASSPRGGSSSGNTIYF. Full variable domain (outside the CDR3, taken from reference TRBV11-2 and TRBJ1-3): EAGVAQSPRYKIIEKRQSVAFWCNPISGHATLYWYQQILGQGPKLLIQFQNNGVVDDSQLPKDRFSAERLKGVDSTLKIQPAKLEDSAVYLCASSPRGGSSSGNTIYFGEGSWLTVV.

The chain links TRBV7-2 to TRBJ2-7; TRBD1 is a possible D gene (6 bases). The V and J ends lost 3 bases and 3 bases respectively, with 12 bases between them. The CDR3 contains 14 residues. Germline loops: CDR1 SGHTA, CDR2 FQGNSA. CDR3 coding DNA: TGTGCCAGCAGCTTCTGGGCAGGGGTCTACGAGCAGTACTTC. It translates to CASSFWAGVYEQYF.